Here is one T cell receptor beta chain with its context. Antigen: not known. J lost 7 bases, V lost 5 bases, and 28 bases had no gene match. Looked up from germline, CDR1 is SQVTM and CDR2 is ANQGSEA. The CDR3 loop spans 19 amino acids. This entry comes from a study of identifying expanded T cells in peripheral blood. Measured with immunoSEQ multiplex PCR; TCRdb has only the in-frame clones, and not every one. The sample carries some 100,000 clones, about 87% recorded once. No infections or other immune events were documented during collection. Regarding the study as a whole: Technical replicates showed approximately 1.2 changed clones; roughly two weeks about 16; four weeks 19. Two-week clone count variance significantly increased as total template count grew.

The specimen was blood. The chain employs TRBV29-1 and TRBJ1-2; 7 nucleotides agree with TRBD1. The source is a person between 18 and 69 years old in good health. The DNA for the CDR3 is TGCAGCGTTACTTTCTTAACGCCCGGGACAGACCCATCAAAGAGTGGCTACACCTTC. Residues: CSVTFLTPGTDPSKSGYTF.